Listed below are T cell receptor beta chains from one sample, sequenced in a study of graft-versus-host responses after intestinal transplantation. TCRdb's copy holds only in-frame clones and misses some; the assay was immunoSEQ multiplex PCR. The data contain over 7,500 clones, approximately 30% of them singletons. The sample in question was alloreactive CD8+ T cells from a mixed lymphocyte reaction culture, obtained before transplantation. The receptor source for this set is a human patient who was an organ donor for intestinal transplantation. CDR3s include the opening cysteine and the closing phenylalanine or tryptophan. A D gene is named only where the DNA matches it firmly. The size field is filled for only some rows; it gives once, few, many or a size class.

D: TRBD1
J: TRBJ2-5
V: TRBV9
size: .
DNA: TGTGCCAGCAGCTCACAGGGGCGGGAGACCCAGTACTTC
CDR3: CASSSQGRETQYF

D: .
J: TRBJ2-7
V: TRBV6-1
size: .
DNA: TGTGCCAGCTCTTGGGCCAGGGCCCACGAGCAGTACTTC
CDR3: CASSWARAHEQYF

D: .
J: TRBJ2-7
V: TRBV5-1
size: few
DNA: TGCGCCAGCAGTGGACTCCCCTCCTACGAGCAGTACTTC
CDR3: CASSGLPSYEQYF

D: .
J: TRBJ2-1
V: TRBV19
size: few
DNA: TGTGCCAGTATGGTCGCGGACTACAATGAGCAGTTCTTC
CDR3: CASMVADYNEQFF

D: TRBD1
J: TRBJ2-2
V: TRBV19
size: .
DNA: TGTGCCAGTAGGGACAGGGGGACACCGGGGGAGCTGTTTTTT
CDR3: CASRDRGTPGELFF

D: TRBD2
J: TRBJ2-7
V: TRBV7-8
size: .
DNA: TGTGCCAGCAGCTTAGGTAGCGGGGTCTCCTACGAGCAGTACTTC
CDR3: CASSLGSGVSYEQYF

D: TRBD1
J: TRBJ2-1
V: TRBV6-6
size: .
DNA: TGTGCCAGCAGTTACGGACAGGGGGCTGATGAGCAGTTCTTC
CDR3: CASSYGQGADEQFF

D: TRBD1
J: TRBJ2-7
V: TRBV5-5
size: .
DNA: TGTGCCAGCAGCTCTCCGGGACAGGGGGTGCACGAGCAGTACTTC
CDR3: CASSSPGQGVHEQYF

D: TRBD1
J: TRBJ1-1
V: TRBV5-4
size: .
DNA: TGTGCCAGCAGCCAAGCTGTAGGGACAGGGGGTATGAACACTGAAGCTTTCTTT
CDR3: CASSQAVGTGGMNTEAFF

D: .
J: TRBJ1-1
V: TRBV11-3
size: once
DNA: TGTGCCAGCAGCAATGGGCTTGAAGCTTTCTTT
CDR3: CASSNGLEAFF

D: TRBD2
J: TRBJ2-1
V: TRBV4-1
size: .
DNA: TGCGCCAGCAGCCAAGGATACGCACTTAGCGGGGGGAACAATGAGCAGTTCTTC
CDR3: CASSQGYALSGGNNEQFF

D: .
J: TRBJ1-2
V: TRBV6-1
size: .
DNA: TGTGCCAGCAGTCTCAACAGGGATGGCTACACCTTC
CDR3: CASSLNRDGYTF

D: TRBD1
J: TRBJ2-7
V: TRBV4-1
size: .
DNA: TGCGCCAGCAGCCAACCCGGACAGGGATGGGCCGAGCAGTACTTC
CDR3: CASSQPGQGWAEQYF

D: TRBD1
J: TRBJ2-1
V: TRBV28
size: medium-sized
DNA: TGTGCCAGCCGGGACAGGGTCTACAATGAGCAGTTCTTC
CDR3: CASRDRVYNEQFF

D: TRBD1
J: TRBJ2-7
V: TRBV2
size: .
DNA: TGTGCCAGCAGTTACGGGACAGGGTCCTACGAGCAGTACTTC
CDR3: CASSYGTGSYEQYF

D: .
J: TRBJ2-7
V: TRBV4-2
size: medium-sized
DNA: TGTGCCAGCAGCCAAGATCGATCCGCGGGACTCCAAGACGAGCAGTACTTC
CDR3: CASSQDRSAGLQDEQYF

D: .
J: TRBJ2-7
V: TRBV11-2
size: .
DNA: TGTGCCAGCAGCCGCGAATACGCCTACGAGCAGTACTTC
CDR3: CASSREYAYEQYF

D: TRBD2
J: TRBJ2-7
V: TRBV7-9
size: .
DNA: TGTGCCAGCAGCCGAGCGGGAGGGCCCTACGAGCAGTACTTC
CDR3: CASSRAGGPYEQYF

D: .
J: TRBJ1-4
V: TRBV7-6
size: medium-sized
DNA: TGTGCCAGCAGCTCGAGGAGTGGGAGGGTTGAAAAACTGTTTTTT
CDR3: CASSSRSGRVEKLFF

D: .
J: TRBJ1-1
V: TRBV5-1
size: few
DNA: TGCGCCAGCAGCTGGATGGTCGGGGGCACTGAAGCTTTCTTT
CDR3: CASSWMVGGTEAFF

D: TRBD1
J: TRBJ2-6
V: TRBV7-3
size: medium-sized
DNA: TGTGCCAGCAGTTCCGACAGGGTTCTCTCTGGGGCCAACGTCCTGACTTTC
CDR3: CASSSDRVLSGANVLTF

D: TRBD1
J: TRBJ1-1
V: TRBV6-1
size: medium-sized
DNA: TGTGCCAGCAGTGACTGGGGACAGGGGGACACTGAAGCTTTCTTT
CDR3: CASSDWGQGDTEAFF